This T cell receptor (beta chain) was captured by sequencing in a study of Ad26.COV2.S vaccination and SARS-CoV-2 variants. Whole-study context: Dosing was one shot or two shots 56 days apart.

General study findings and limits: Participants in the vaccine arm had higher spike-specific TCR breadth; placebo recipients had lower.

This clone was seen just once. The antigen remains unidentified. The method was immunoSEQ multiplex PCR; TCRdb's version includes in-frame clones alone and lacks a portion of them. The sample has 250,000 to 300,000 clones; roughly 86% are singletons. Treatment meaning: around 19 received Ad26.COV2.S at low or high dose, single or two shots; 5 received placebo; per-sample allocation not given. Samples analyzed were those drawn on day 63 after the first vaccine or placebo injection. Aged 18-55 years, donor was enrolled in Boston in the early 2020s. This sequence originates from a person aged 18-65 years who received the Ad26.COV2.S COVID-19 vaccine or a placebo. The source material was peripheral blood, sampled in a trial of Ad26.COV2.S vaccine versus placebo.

Here the CDR3 reads CASSPQSATGTGGHYEQYF. DNA of the CDR3: TGTGCCAGCAGCCCCCAATCTGCAACCGGGACAGGGGGACACTACGAGCAGTACTTC. The chain links TRBV7-6 to TRBJ2-7; 11 nucleotides match TRBD1. V lost 5 bases, J lost 3 bases, and 18 bases stayed unmatched. CDR3 length equals 19 residues. Germline lookup yields CDR1 SGHVS and CDR2 FNYEAQ.